This TCR beta chain originates from a study of Ad26.COV2.S vaccination and SARS-CoV-2 variants. Measured with immunoSEQ multiplex PCR; TCRdb has only the in-frame clones, and not every one. The data show 97,000 or so clones, around 82% seen once. From germline, CDR1 is SGHTA and CDR2 FQGNSA. V was clipped by 3 bases and J by 1 base, with 7 bases between them. This CDR3 region has 13 residues. Study-wide results and caveats: Possible underestimation of total T cell responses by the TCR breadth and depth analyses was noted. Breadth, reportedly substantial, characterized the spike-specific CD8+ and CD4+ T cell responses after vaccination. Participants given vaccine showed non-spike TCR breadth similar to that of placebo recipients.

Note on this clone: No antigen is known for it.

The source material was peripheral blood, sampled after recovery from COVID-19. The source is a human donor who had recovered from COVID-19. This chain links TRBV7-2 with TRBJ2-7; D is uncertain. For the CDR3, the DNA is TGTGCCAGCAGCTTGGATGGATCCTACGAGCAGTACTTC. It yields the protein CASSLDGSYEQYF.